This TCR beta chain was profiled in a study of metastatic and nonmetastatic thyroid tumors. Study-level information: Patients with malignant and benign thyroid disease provided blood and tumor or nodule tissue, whose repertoires were compared. The study, taken as a whole, reports: Across blood and tumor, TCR beta diversity in malignant thyroid tumors was reportedly significantly higher than in benign nodules.

By sample share, this clone is medium-sized. No antigen is known for it. The sample holds other DNA sequences that translate to the same CDR3. This CDR3 is 15 amino acids long. Trimming cost V 5 bases and J 1 base; bases outside gene matches: 6. Germline CDR1 and CDR2: MNHNS and SASEGT. Not a single patient had been given any form of treatment at any point before undergoing thyroid surgery. As originally analysed: Clinicopathological groups differed in CDR3, with these differences serving to build a distant-metastasis classifier for papillary thyroid cancer. TCRdb re-called clones via MiXCR from the PCR reads. For this entry, the V and J calls and clone size follow TCRdb and not the study's own pipeline. The profile shows 7,000 to 8,000 clones, more than 25% of them singletons.

This clonotype originated in a male donor with papillary thyroid cancer or a benign thyroid nodule (not recorded which). Some clones in this sample may be carry-over from other donors' samples. Sequencing was done on a sample of tumor tissue. The chain uses TRBV6-1 and TRBJ2-3; 7 bases map to TRBD2. For the CDR3, the DNA is TGTGCCAGCAGTATTTTAGCGGGCGGCACAGATACGCAGTATTTT. Translation: CASSILAGGTDTQYF.